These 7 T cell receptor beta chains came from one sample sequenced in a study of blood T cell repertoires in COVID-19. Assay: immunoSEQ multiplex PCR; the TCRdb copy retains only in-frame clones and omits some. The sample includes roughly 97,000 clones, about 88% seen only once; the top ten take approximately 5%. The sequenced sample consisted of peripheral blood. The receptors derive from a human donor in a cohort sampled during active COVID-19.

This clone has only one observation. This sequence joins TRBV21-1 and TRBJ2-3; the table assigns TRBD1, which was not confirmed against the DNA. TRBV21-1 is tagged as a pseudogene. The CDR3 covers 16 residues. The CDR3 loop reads CASSKEEQGSPDTQYF. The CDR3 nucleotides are TGTGCCAGCAGCAAAGAGGAGCAGGGTAGCCCCGATACGCAGTATTTT.

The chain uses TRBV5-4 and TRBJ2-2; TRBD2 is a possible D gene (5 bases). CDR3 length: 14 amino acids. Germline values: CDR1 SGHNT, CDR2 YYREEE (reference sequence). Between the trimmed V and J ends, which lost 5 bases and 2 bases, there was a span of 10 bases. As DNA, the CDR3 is TGTGCCAGCAGTGGAGGCGGAAACACCGGGGAGCTGTTTTTT. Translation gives CASSGGGNTGELFF.

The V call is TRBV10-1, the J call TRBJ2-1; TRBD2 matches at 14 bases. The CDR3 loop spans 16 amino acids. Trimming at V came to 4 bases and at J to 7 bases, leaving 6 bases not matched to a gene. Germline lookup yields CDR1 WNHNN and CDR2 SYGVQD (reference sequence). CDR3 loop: CASSGTGTSGSNEQFF. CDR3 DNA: TGCGCCAGCAGTGGAACCGGGACTAGCGGGAGTAATGAGCAGTTCTTC.

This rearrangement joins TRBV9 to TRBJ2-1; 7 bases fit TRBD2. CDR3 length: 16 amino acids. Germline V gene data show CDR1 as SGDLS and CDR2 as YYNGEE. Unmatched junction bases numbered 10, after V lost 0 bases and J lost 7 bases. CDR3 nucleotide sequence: TGTGCCAGCAGCGTAGCCTATGCGGGAGTGGGAAATGAGCAGTTCTTC. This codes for CASSVAYAGVGNEQFF.

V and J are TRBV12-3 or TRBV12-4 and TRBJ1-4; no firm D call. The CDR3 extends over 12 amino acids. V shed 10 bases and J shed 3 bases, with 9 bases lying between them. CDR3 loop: CATGNPNEKLFF. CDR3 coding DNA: TGTGCCACCGGTAATCCTAATGAAAAACTGTTTTTT.

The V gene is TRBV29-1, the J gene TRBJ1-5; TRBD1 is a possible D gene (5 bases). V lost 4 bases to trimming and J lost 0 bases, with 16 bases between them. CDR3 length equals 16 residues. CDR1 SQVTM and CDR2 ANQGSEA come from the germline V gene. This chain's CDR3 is CSVATGPLYSNQPQHF. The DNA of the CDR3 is TGCAGCGTTGCCACAGGACCGCTGTATAGCAATCAGCCCCAGCATTTT.

The CDR3: CASSTGLPPSGEQYF. The CDR3 DNA reads TGCGCCAGCAGCACGGGCCTTCCACCCAGCGGCGAGCAGTACTTC. This chain uses TRBV5-1 with TRBJ2-7; weak D call: TRBD2 (5 bases). The germline V gene has CDR1 SGHRS and CDR2 YFSETQ. CDR3 size: 15 residues. Trimming stripped 4 bases from V and 6 bases from J, with 20 bases between.